The clone carrying this T cell receptor beta chain was seen only a few times. What it binds is unknown. The germline CDR1 and CDR2 sequences are MNHEY and SVGEGT. CDR3 length: 14 residues. V was shortened by 2 bases and J by 7 bases, with 12 bases between the two germline ends. This entry is derived from a study of T cell responses to AZD1222 COVID-19 vaccine. Broader study findings: Unmutated regions of variants are reportedly targeted by nearly half of spike-specific TCRs. A mostly white British donor set with more females was recruited, and clonal diversity was possibly underestimated. Along spike, vaccine-associated CD4 TCRs were found throughout, with dominance at 160-218 and 743-854. None of the repertoires were sampled until the peak T cell response had passed.

Data came from immunoSEQ multiplex PCR; TCRdb stores just in-frame clones and leaves some out. Among 66,000 or so clones listed, 70% to 80% were seen once. The specimen was peripheral blood, collected on day 0 of MenACWY control vaccination. The clonotype was recovered from an adult in good health. V gene TRBV6-2 or TRBV6-3 combines with J gene TRBJ2-1; D remains ambiguous. The CDR3 nucleotides read TGTGCCAGCAGTTACAGGGCAGGTAGGAATGAGCAGTTCTTC. Its translation is CASSYRAGRNEQFF.